These 3 T cell receptor beta chains originate from one sample sequenced in a study of shared clonotypes between healthy human individuals. The protocol was immunoSEQ multiplex PCR, while the TCRdb copy is restricted to in-frame clones and leaves out a portion. This sample has about 980,000 clones; more than 75% occur once, and the top ten carry around 1.5%. The sequenced sample was memory CD4+ T cells sorted from blood. The subset is: CD45RA-negative fraction. The receptors were sampled from a man between 18 and 35 years old in good health.

The chain is built from TRBV19 and TRBJ2-1; 7 bases are shared with TRBD1. Germline CDR1 reads LNHDA; CDR2 reads SQIVND (reference sequence). The length of the CDR3 is 14 residues. Trimming at V came to 10 bases and at J to 4 bases, leaving 10 bases not matched to a gene. CDR3 residues: CATVVGGLYNEQFF. The DNA of the CDR3 is TGTGCCACCGTGGTAGGGGGCCTTTACAATGAGCAGTTCTTC.

The genes are TRBV5-6 and TRBJ2-2; the D is unclear. This CDR3 is built from 14 residues. The V end was cut by 2 bases, the J end by 1 base, with 6 bases between. CDR1 SGHDT and CDR2 YYEEEE come from the germline V gene. The CDR3 region has the DNA TGTGCCAGCAGCTTAGTGATGAACACCGGGGAGCTGTTTTTT. The encoded protein is CASSLVMNTGELFF.

This chain joins TRBV7-6 and TRBJ2-7, with D perhaps assigned TRBD1 or TRBD2 (6 bases each). The germline V gene has CDR1 SGHVS and CDR2 FNYEAQ. The length of the CDR3 is 15 residues. The V gene lost 0 bases and the J gene lost 4 bases, with 13 bases spanning the gap. CDR3 protein: CASSLAGGGKYEQYF. In DNA, the CDR3 is TGTGCCAGCAGCTTAGCGGGGGGCGGGAAGTACGAGCAGTACTTC.